The 17 T cell receptor beta chains below all came from one sample that was sequenced in a study of T cell responses to AZD1222 COVID-19 vaccine. Produced via immunoSEQ multiplex PCR; TCRdb's table is partial and in-frame only. Of around 100,000 clones listed, about nine tenths are singletons. Source: peripheral blood, taken on day 0 of AZD1222 vaccination. The receptors originated from an adult in good health.

The genes are TRBV13 and TRBJ1-2; no definite D call. The V gene lost 5 bases and the J gene lost 11 bases, with 15 bases spanning the gap. The CDR3 totals 12 residues. The germline V gene encodes CDR1 PRHDT and CDR2 FYEKMQ (reference sequence). The CDR3 protein is CASSNGRVSYTF. CDR3 bases: TGTGCCAGCAGCAACGGGAGGGTTAGTTACACCTTC.

A remark on this clone: Other DNA sequences from this sample encode an identical CDR3 as well. The V and J genes are TRBV3-1 (or the pseudogene TRBV3-2) and TRBJ1-2, with a possible D match to TRBD1 (6 bases). Germline loops: CDR1 LGHDT, CDR2 YNNKEL (reference sequence). The V and J ends lost 1 base and 8 bases respectively, with 8 bases between them. This CDR3 is 12 amino acids long. The DNA of the CDR3 is TGTGCCAGCAGCCAAGCAGGGGCCGGCTACACCTTC. This translates into CASSQAGAGYTF.

The V and J genes are TRBV19 and TRBJ1-4, with 9 bases identical to TRBD1. Germline CDR1 and CDR2: LNHDA and SQIVND (reference sequence). The CDR3 spans 16 residues. V shed 8 bases and J 0 bases; nucleotides not matched to a gene: 7. The CDR3 DNA is TGTGCCAGTTCTAGGCGGACAGGGGCAACTAATGAAAAACTGTTTTTT. It encodes CASSRRTGATNEKLFF.

The chain joins TRBV6-2 or TRBV6-3 to TRBJ2-7; D is uncertain. The germline V gene has CDR1 MNHEY and CDR2 SVGEGT. The CDR3 sequence is 14 residues long. V was trimmed by 4 bases and J by 6 bases, leaving 16 bases between them. CDR3 nucleotides: TGTGCCAGCAGTTCTTATTCCAAAGAAGGCGAGCAGTACTTC. This encodes CASSSYSKEGEQYF.

The chain carries TRBV5-1 and TRBJ2-1; D may be TRBD1 (8 bases). Per the germline V gene, CDR1 is SGHRS and CDR2 is YFSETQ. CDR3 length equals 15 residues. Trimming stripped 3 bases from V and 5 bases from J, with 15 bases between. DNA of the CDR3: TGCGCCAGCAGCTCGGGGGGACAGGATAACAATGAGCAGTTCTTC. It encodes CASSSGGQDNNEQFF. The full variable domain, its missing parts supplied by reference TRBV5-1 and TRBJ2-1, is KAGVTQTPRYLIKTRGQQVTLSCSPISGHRSVSWYQQTPGQGLQFLFEYFSETQRNKGNFPGRFSGRQFSNSRSEMNVSTLELGDSALYLCASSSGGQDNNEQFFGPGTRLTVL.

This rearrangement joins TRBV28 to TRBJ1-5, with 9 bases that match TRBD1. Germline V gene sequence: CDR1 MDHEN, CDR2 SYDVKM. The junction had 26 bases not matched to a gene; V was cut back by 5 bases and J by 0 bases. The CDR3 runs to 23 residues. The CDR3: CASSDDRDRDLSSIFYSNQPQHF. The CDR3 nucleotides are TGTGCCAGCAGTGACGACCGGGACAGGGACCTTAGTTCGATTTTTTATAGCAATCAGCCCCAGCATTTT.

DNA of the CDR3: TGTGCCAGCAGCTCGGGGACAGACACCTATGGCTACACCTTC. This translates into CASSSGTDTYGYTF. J is TRBJ1-2 and V is TRBV7-2, with 7 bases that match TRBD1. J was trimmed by 4 bases and V by 4 bases; bases with no gene match: 6. The germline V gene encodes CDR1 SGHTA and CDR2 FQGNSA. The CDR3 sequence is 14 residues long.

The chain joins TRBV27 to TRBJ2-7, with D possibly being TRBD1 (8 bases). The CDR3 runs to 17 residues. Germline assignment: CDR1 MNHEY and CDR2 SMNVEV (reference sequence). The V end lost 6 bases, the J end lost 2 bases, and 23 bases lay between the germline ends. The CDR3 sequence is CASRRGGGQVGPYEQYF. The CDR3 coding sequence is TGTGCCAGCAGGCGGGGCGGGGGACAGGTGGGGCCCTACGAGCAGTACTTC.

Details on this clone: Mismatch with germline at one junction end may stem from a read error. The V and J genes are TRBV18 and TRBJ1-3; D gene ambiguous. Germline lookup yields CDR1 KGHSH and CDR2 LQKENI. The CDR3 covers 14 residues. CDR3 sequence reads: CASSSGRPGNTIYF. In DNA form, the CDR3 reads TGTGCCAGCTCATCAGGACGTCCTGGGAACACCATATATTTT. Together with reference TRBV18 and TRBJ1-3, the CDR3 gives the full variable domain: NAGVMQNPRHLVRRRGQEARLRCSPMKGHSHVYWYRQLPEEGLKFMVYLQKENIIDESGMPKERFSAEFPKEGPSILRIQQVVRGDSAAYFCASSSGRPGNTIYFGEGSWLTVV.

This clone appeared a single time. The chain carries TRBV11-3 and TRBJ2-2; TRBD2 aligns across 13 bases. The V and J ends lost 10 bases and 5 bases, in that order; junction bases with no gene match: 16. The CDR3 is made up of 18 amino acids. Germline CDR1 and CDR2: SGHNT and YENEEA. The CDR3 region is CATPCPRTSGRSTGELFF. The CDR3 nucleotides are TGTGCCACCCCATGTCCTCGGACTAGCGGGAGAAGTACCGGGGAGCTGTTTTTT.

The gene calls are TRBV29-1 and TRBJ2-1; 9 nucleotides match TRBD2. CDR3 length: 16 amino acids. With V trimmed by 6 bases and J by 7 bases, 16 bases remained unmatched. Germline V gene sequence: CDR1 SQVTM, CDR2 ANQGSEA. DNA for the CDR3: TGCAGCGTCGCCGCGGGGATTAGCGGGAGTCTAAATGAGCAGTTCTTC. This gives the protein CSVAAGISGSLNEQFF.

In DNA, the CDR3 is TGTGCCAGCAGCGTAGAGGCCGGAGAAACCTACGAGCAGTACTTC. It encodes CASSVEAGETYEQYF. The chain joins TRBV9 to TRBJ2-7; no definite D call. The CDR3 has 15 residues. Germline CDR1 and CDR2: SGDLS and YYNGEE. Trimming shortened V by 0 bases and J by 2 bases, and 12 bases separated the two germline ends.

The gene calls are TRBV4-2 and TRBJ2-7, with D possibly TRBD1 on 6 matching bases. The CDR3 is 16 amino acids. Germline loops: CDR1 LGHNA, CDR2 YNFKEQ. V gave up 0 bases and J gave up 0 bases, with 12 bases separating them. This chain's CDR3 is CASSQDITRGSYEQYF. The CDR3 DNA sequence: TGTGCCAGCAGCCAAGATATCACCAGGGGCTCCTACGAGCAGTACTTC.

This sequence joins TRBV18 and TRBJ1-4, with D tentatively TRBD1 (5 bases). The germline V gene encodes CDR1 KGHSH and CDR2 LQKENI. The V and J ends lost 3 bases and 5 bases respectively, with 13 bases between them. The CDR3 runs 15 residues. The DNA of the CDR3 is TGTGCCAGCTCACCCCCAGGGAGGAGGAATGAAAAACTGTTTTTT. Its translation: CASSPPGRRNEKLFF.

The gene calls are TRBV7-2 and TRBJ2-7, with a possible D match to TRBD1 (6 bases). From germline, CDR1 is SGHTA and CDR2 FQGNSA. Trimming pared 1 base from V and 0 bases from J, leaving 10 bases between. The CDR3 length is 15 residues. This chain's CDR3 is CASSLEGTNSYEQYF. As DNA, the CDR3 is TGTGCCAGCAGCTTAGAGGGGACAAACTCCTACGAGCAGTACTTC.

V is TRBV5-6 and J is TRBJ1-5, with unresolved D. The CDR3 is 14 residues long. Trimming cost V 2 bases and J 2 bases, with 8 bases left between them. Germline V gives CDR1 SGHDT, CDR2 YYEEEE. The CDR3 loop reads CASSLMRGNQPQHF. Written as DNA, the CDR3 is TGTGCCAGCAGCTTAATGAGGGGCAATCAGCCCCAGCATTTT.

The chain couples TRBV2 to TRBJ1-4, with D maybe TRBD1 (5 bases). Trimming pared 4 bases from V and 8 bases from J, leaving 17 bases between. The CDR3 is 15 residues long. Per the germline V gene, CDR1 is SNHLY and CDR2 is FYNNEI. Here the CDR3 reads CASSGGAGPGEKLFF. The CDR3 DNA sequence: TGTGCCAGCAGTGGGGGTGCGGGTCCAGGGGAAAAACTGTTTTTT. The full variable domain, rest sourced from reference TRBV2 and TRBJ1-4, is EPEVTQTPSHQVTQMGQEVILRCVPISNHLYFYWYRQILGQKVEFLVSFYNNEISEKSEIFDDQFSVERPDGSNFTLKIRSTKLEDSAMYFCASSGGAGPGEKLFFGSGTQLSVL.